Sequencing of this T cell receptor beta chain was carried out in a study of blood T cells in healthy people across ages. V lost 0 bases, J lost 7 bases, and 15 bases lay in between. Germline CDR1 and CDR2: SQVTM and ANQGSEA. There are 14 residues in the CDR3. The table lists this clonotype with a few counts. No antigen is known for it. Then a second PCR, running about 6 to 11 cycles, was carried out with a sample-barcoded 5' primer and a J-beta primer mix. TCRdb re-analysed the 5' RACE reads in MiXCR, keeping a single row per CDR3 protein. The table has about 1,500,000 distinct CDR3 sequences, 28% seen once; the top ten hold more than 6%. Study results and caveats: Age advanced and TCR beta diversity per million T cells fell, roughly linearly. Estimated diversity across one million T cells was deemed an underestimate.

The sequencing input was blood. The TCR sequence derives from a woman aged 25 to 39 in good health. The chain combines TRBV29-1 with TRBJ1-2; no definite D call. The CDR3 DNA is TGCAGCGTTGAAGATCGAGAGGCGGCAGGTGGCTACACCTTC. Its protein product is CSVEDREAAGGYTF.